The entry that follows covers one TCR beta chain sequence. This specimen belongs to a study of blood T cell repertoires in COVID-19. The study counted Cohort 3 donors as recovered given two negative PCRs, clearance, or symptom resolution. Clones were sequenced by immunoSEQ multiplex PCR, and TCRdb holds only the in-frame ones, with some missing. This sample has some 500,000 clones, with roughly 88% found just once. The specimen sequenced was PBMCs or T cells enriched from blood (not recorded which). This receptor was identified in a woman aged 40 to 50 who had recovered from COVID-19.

For the CDR3, the DNA is TGTGCCAGCAGTGAAACCGGAGGGGGGGCTGAAGCTTTCTTT. Translation gives CASSETGGGAEAFF. The chain couples TRBV2 to TRBJ1-1; possibly TRBD1 for D (6 bases). The CDR3 runs to 14 residues. V dropped 2 bases and J dropped 6 bases, with 13 bases sitting between them. The germline gives CDR1 SNHLY, CDR2 FYNNEI.